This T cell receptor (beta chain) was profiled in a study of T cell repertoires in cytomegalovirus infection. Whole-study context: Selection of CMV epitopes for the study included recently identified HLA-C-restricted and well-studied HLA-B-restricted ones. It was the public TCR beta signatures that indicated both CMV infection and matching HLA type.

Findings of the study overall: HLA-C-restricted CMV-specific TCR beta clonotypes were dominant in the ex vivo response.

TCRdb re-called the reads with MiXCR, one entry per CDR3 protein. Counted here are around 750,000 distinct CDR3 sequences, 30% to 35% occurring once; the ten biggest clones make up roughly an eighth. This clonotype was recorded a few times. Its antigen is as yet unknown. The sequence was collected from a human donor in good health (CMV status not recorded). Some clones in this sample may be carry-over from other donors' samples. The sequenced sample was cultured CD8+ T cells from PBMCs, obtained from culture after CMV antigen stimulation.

This CDR3 reads CASGAGIAGDKYF. CDR3 nucleotide sequence: TGTGCCAGCGGGGCCGGGATAGCGGGTGATAAATACTTC. The chain uses TRBV27 and TRBJ2-7, with TRBD2 identical over 7 bases. The V segment lost 8 bases and the J segment 13 bases; nucleotides outside the gene matches: 17. CDR1 is MNHEY, CDR2 SMNVEV, per germline (reference sequence). The CDR3 has 13 residues.